Presented here are 30 T cell receptor beta chains from one specimen sequenced in a study of shared T cell receptors in the human thymus. TCRdb's table, derived via immunoSEQ multiplex PCR, lists solely in-frame clones and lacks some. The sample records hundreds of thousands of clones, 70% to 90% being singletons. The same sample was also used in a study of human thymus T cells.

The sequencing sample was made of thymocytes. The receptors here all came from a boy in the first two years of life with a congenital heart defect.

This sequence joins TRBV11-3 and TRBJ2-7, with 12 bases lining up with TRBD2. CDR1 is SGHNT and CDR2 is YENEEA in the germline V gene. The CDR3 is 15 amino acids. V was clipped by 5 bases and J by 0 bases; unmatched bases: 2. This chain's CDR3 is CASSKTSGSSYEQYF. For the CDR3, the DNA is TGTGCCAGCAGCAAGACTAGCGGGAGCTCCTACGAGCAGTACTTC.

V usage is TRBV27 and J usage is TRBJ2-7; 9 bases fit TRBD2. V dropped 6 bases and J dropped 2; count of bases not matched to a gene: 14. Germline V gene lookup returns CDR1 MNHEY and CDR2 SMNVEV (reference sequence). The CDR3 length is 17 residues. CDR3 nucleotide sequence: TGTGCCAGCAGGAGAGCCCACACGGGACTAGCTGCCTACGAGCAGTACTTC. It is translated as CASRRAHTGLAAYEQYF.

The chain recombines TRBV10-3 with TRBJ2-1, with 7 bases that match TRBD2. V lost 11 bases to trimming and J lost 7 bases; unmatched junction nucleotides: 23. The CDR3 contains 17 residues. Germline assignment: CDR1 ENHRY and CDR2 SYGVKD. CDR3 in amino acids: CASKREAGRRGSNEQFF. Written as DNA, the CDR3 is TGTGCCTCAAAGAGGGAAGCGGGAAGGCGAGGAAGTAATGAGCAGTTCTTC.

The chain combines TRBV5-8 with TRBJ1-1, with no clear D. The CDR3 loop spans 14 amino acids. Germline V gene data show CDR1 as SGHTS and CDR2 as YDEGEE. V dropped 0 bases and J dropped 0 bases, with 6 bases sitting between them. The CDR3 sequence: CASSLARVNTEAFF. CDR3 sequence (DNA): TGTGCCAGCAGCTTGGCGAGGGTGAACACTGAAGCTTTCTTT.

V and J are TRBV7-2 and TRBJ2-5; D perhaps matches TRBD1 (6 bases). Germline values: CDR1 SGHTA, CDR2 FQGNSA. This CDR3 has 16 residues. V lost 7 bases and J lost 3, with 21 bases in between. The CDR3 DNA follows: TGTGCCAGCACCACCGTGAGGGGGTCTACCAAAGAGACCCAGTACTTC. Residues: CASTTVRGSTKETQYF. Full variable domain (missing parts from reference TRBV7-2 and TRBJ2-5): GAGVSQSPSNKVTEKGKDVELRCDPISGHTALYWYRQSLGQGLEFLIYFQGNSAPDKSGLPSDRFSAERTGGSVSTLTIQRTQQEDSAVYLCASTTVRGSTKETQYFGPGTRLLVL.

CDR3 region: CASSRAGTANTEAFF. DNA of the CDR3: TGCGCCAGCAGCCGAGCCGGGACAGCGAACACTGAAGCTTTCTTT. This chain uses TRBV4-3 with TRBJ1-1, with 7 bases aligning to TRBD1. This CDR3 comprises 15 residues. Per germline, CDR1 LGHNA and CDR2 YSLEER. Unmatched junction bases numbered 6, after V lost 4 bases and J lost 1 base.

J is TRBJ2-1 and V is TRBV5-4; 11 bases are shared with TRBD1. The CDR3 covers 15 residues. Per germline, CDR1 SGHNT and CDR2 YYREEE (reference sequence). V lost 0 bases and J lost 9; bases outside the gene matches: 5. The CDR3 here is CASSLEWTGGGEQFF. CDR3 DNA sequence: TGTGCCAGCAGCTTGGAGTGGACAGGGGGCGGTGAGCAGTTCTTC.

The rearrangement links TRBV5-1 to TRBJ1-2; 7 bases align to TRBD1. CDR1 and CDR2 (germline): SGHRS, YFSETQ. Trimming took 4 bases from V and 0 from J; bases not matched to a gene: 3. The length of the CDR3 is 14 residues. CDR3: CASSGDRANYGYTF. The CDR3 bases are TGCGCCAGCAGCGGGGACAGAGCTAACTATGGCTACACCTTC.

This sequence joins TRBV27 and TRBJ1-6; D ambiguous. CDR3 length: 10 amino acids. Trimming removed 8 bases from V and 9 bases from J, with 5 bases in between. Germline CDR1 and CDR2: MNHEY and SMNVEV (reference sequence). In DNA form, the CDR3 reads TGTGCCAGCGGCCGTTCACCCCTCCACTTT. It codes for CASGRSPLHF.

The chain employs TRBV5-1 and TRBJ2-1; 7 nucleotides line up with TRBD1. CDR3 length: 16 residues. The trim removed 3 bases at V and 2 bases at J, leaving 8 bases unmatched. Germline V gene lookup returns CDR1 SGHRS and CDR2 YFSETQ. For the CDR3, the DNA is TGCGCCAGCAGCTCCGACAGGGAATGGGCCTACAATGAGCAGTTCTTC. Translated, it gives CASSSDREWAYNEQFF.

The genes are TRBV5-4 and TRBJ2-1; TRBD1 might be the D (6 bases). The CDR3 runs 11 residues. From germline, CDR1 is SGHNT and CDR2 YYREEE (reference sequence). Trimming shortened V by 2 bases and J by 14 bases, and 11 bases separated the two germline ends. CDR3 bases: TGTGCCAGCAGCTTCCGGGACAAGGAGTTCTTC. Its translation is CASSFRDKEFF.

This sequence joins TRBV5-1 and TRBJ2-1; tentative D call: TRBD2 (6 bases). Trimming took off 4 bases at V and 2 bases at J, with 13 bases between the two ends. The CDR3 consists of 15 residues. The germline gives CDR1 SGHRS, CDR2 YFSETQ. CDR3 DNA: TGCGCCAGCAGCGCTGGACTAAAGACCTACAATGAGCAGTTCTTC. Encoded protein: CASSAGLKTYNEQFF.

The V and J genes are TRBV2 and TRBJ1-3; the match to TRBD1 covers 7 bases. The V gene end was trimmed by 6 bases and the J gene end by 3 bases; junction bases not matched to a gene: 8. The germline V gene encodes CDR1 SNHLY and CDR2 FYNNEI. This CDR3 is built from 15 residues. The CDR3 nucleotides are TGTGCCAGCAGCCGGGACAGCCGTGGTGGAAACACCATATATTTT. Its translation is CASSRDSRGGNTIYF. The complete variable domain, with remaining parts taken from reference TRBV2 and TRBJ1-3, reads EPEVTQTPSHQVTQMGQEVILRCVPISNHLYFYWYRQILGQKVEFLVSFYNNEISEKSEIFDDQFSVERPDGSNFTLKIRSTKLEDSAMYFCASSRDSRGGNTIYFGEGSWLTVV.

The chain is built from TRBV4-3 and TRBJ2-1, with 11 bases fitting TRBD2. V shed 0 bases and J 4 bases; nucleotides not matched to a gene: 11. This CDR3 is built from 19 residues. From germline, CDR1 is LGHNA and CDR2 YSLEER. The CDR3 region is CASSQDGASGRMGYNEQFF. The CDR3 DNA follows: TGCGCCAGCAGCCAAGATGGGGCTAGCGGGAGGATGGGATACAATGAGCAGTTCTTC.

The genes are TRBV9 and TRBJ2-7; TRBD1 matches 8 bases. The length of the CDR3 is 15 residues. V shed 3 bases and J 4 bases; nucleotides not matched to a gene: 9. The germline V gene has CDR1 SGDLS and CDR2 YYNGEE. CDR3 coding DNA: TGTGCCAGCAGCGCCCAGGGGGCCCCATGGTACGAGCAGTACTTC. It codes for CASSAQGAPWYEQYF.

The gene calls are TRBV5-1 and TRBJ2-1; 13 bases are shared with TRBD2. V shed 0 bases, J shed 0 bases, and the junction held 6 bases outside the gene matches. CDR1 is SGHRS, CDR2 YFSETQ, per germline. This CDR3 comprises 19 residues. The CDR3 spells CASSLATSGRVSSYNEQFF. The CDR3 region has the DNA TGCGCCAGCAGCTTGGCCACTAGCGGGAGGGTAAGCTCCTACAATGAGCAGTTCTTC. Looking up the rest from reference TRBV5-1 and TRBJ2-1 gives the full variable domain: KAGVTQTPRYLIKTRGQQVTLSCSPISGHRSVSWYQQTPGQGLQFLFEYFSETQRNKGNFPGRFSGRQFSNSRSEMNVSTLELGDSALYLCASSLATSGRVSSYNEQFFGPGTRLTVL.

The rearrangement links TRBV11-2 to TRBJ2-5; 8 positions agree with TRBD2. Germline CDR1 and CDR2: SGHAT and FQNNGV. The CDR3 has 15 residues. The V segment lost 1 base and the J segment 9 bases; nucleotides outside the gene matches: 10. The CDR3 region is CASSLGTSSTLPQYF. CDR3 in DNA: TGTGCCAGCAGCTTAGGGACTAGCTCTACGTTGCCCCAGTACTTC.

The chain uses TRBV30 and TRBJ2-5, with D perhaps TRBD1 (5 bases). V shed 0 bases and J shed 5 bases, with 10 bases lying between them. Germline V CDR1 and CDR2: GTSNPN, SVGIG (reference sequence). The CDR3 runs 13 residues. The CDR3 protein is CAWSVSGPETQYF. The CDR3 DNA sequence: TGTGCCTGGAGTGTATCAGGGCCGGAGACCCAGTACTTC.

V and J are TRBV10-1 and TRBJ2-1; 9 bases line up with TRBD2. CDR3 length: 22 residues. CDR1 and CDR2 (germline): WNHNN, SYGVQD (reference sequence). V lost 0 bases to trimming and J lost 1 base; unmatched junction nucleotides: 19. CDR3 sequence (DNA): TGCGCCAGCAGTGAGTCGATTAGCGGGAGAATGCCTTTTCCCTTGTCCTACAATGAGCAGTTCTTC. Its protein product is CASSESISGRMPFPLSYNEQFF.

This rearrangement joins TRBV5-6 to TRBJ1-1; TRBD1 might be the D (5 bases). Germline CDR1 and CDR2: SGHDT and YYEEEE. This CDR3 has 14 residues. V gave up 0 bases and J gave up 10 bases, with 16 bases separating them. The DNA for the CDR3 is TGTGCCAGCAGCTTGGGGGGGAGGTCAGGGAGAGCTTTCTTT. It codes for CASSLGGRSGRAFF.

The chain links TRBV5-6 to TRBJ1-2; TRBD1 agrees at 9 bases. The junction had 3 bases not matched to a gene; V was cut back by 0 bases and J by 6 bases. The CDR3 covers 14 residues. The V gene's germline CDR1 is SGHDT and CDR2 YYEEEE. The DNA of the CDR3 is TGTGCCAGCAGCTTGGAACAGGGGGCAGATGGCTACACCTTC. Protein: CASSLEQGADGYTF. Drawing the rest from reference TRBV5-6 and TRBJ1-2, the complete variable domain is DAGVTQSPTHLIKTRGQQVTLRCSPKSGHDTVSWYQQALGQGPQFIFQYYEEEERQRGNFPDRFSGHQFPNYSSELNVNALLLGDSALYLCASSLEQGADGYTFGSGTRLTVV.

This clone showed up just once. V usage is TRBV13 and J usage is TRBJ2-3; D is perhaps TRBD2 (6 bases). The V end was cut by 5 bases, the J end by 2 bases, with 29 bases between. Germline assignment: CDR1 PRHDT and CDR2 FYEKMQ (reference sequence). The CDR3 has 20 amino acids. CDR3 in DNA: TGTGCCAGCAGCCCATGGGACTCCGACAGACCCATAGGACCCACAGATACGCAGTATTTT. This encodes CASSPWDSDRPIGPTDTQYF.

The rearrangement joins TRBV7-2 to TRBJ2-7; no definite D call. The V gene's germline CDR1 is SGHTA and CDR2 FQGNSA. The CDR3 spans 13 residues. Trimming removed 4 bases from V and 2 bases from J, with 9 bases in between. CDR3 nucleotides: TGTGCCAGCAGCTCCATGACAACCTACGAGCAGTACTTC. Translating it yields CASSSMTTYEQYF.

The chain is built from TRBV5-1 and TRBJ1-4, with D maybe TRBD1 (6 bases). Between the trimmed V and J ends, which lost 1 base and 7 bases, there was a span of 14 bases. This CDR3 has 15 residues. The germline V gene encodes CDR1 SGHRS and CDR2 YFSETQ. CDR3 protein: CASSLRGGVGEKLFF. Written as DNA, the CDR3 is TGCGCCAGCAGCTTGCGGGGGGGCGTGGGTGAAAAACTGTTTTTT.

In DNA form, the CDR3 reads TGTGCCAGCAGCTCCGGGTCCCAGACCGGCAATGAGCAGTTCTTC. Translated: CASSSGSQTGNEQFF. This chain connects TRBV6-5 to TRBJ2-1; D unclear. CDR3 size: 15 residues. V was clipped by 6 bases and J by 6 bases, with 18 bases between them. The germline V gene encodes CDR1 MNHEY and CDR2 SVGAGI.

V is TRBV6-5 and J is TRBJ2-7, with 9 bases identical to TRBD2. Trimming cost V 7 bases and J 2 bases; bases outside gene matches: 9. The length of the CDR3 is 15 residues. CDR1 and CDR2 (germline): MNHEY, SVGAGI. The CDR3 sequence is CASTPRAGGAYEQYF. Here the CDR3 DNA reads TGTGCCAGCACCCCGAGGGCGGGAGGGGCCTACGAGCAGTACTTC.

The chain carries TRBV6-5 and TRBJ2-7, with 7 bases matching TRBD2. V was clipped by 0 bases and J by 7 bases; unmatched bases: 9. Germline assignment: CDR1 MNHEY and CDR2 SVGAGI. There are 15 residues in the CDR3. Here the CDR3 DNA reads TGTGCCAGCAGTTACTCGCTCGGGAGGACGGGTGAGCAGTACTTC. Protein product: CASSYSLGRTGEQYF.

The chain links TRBV7-8 to TRBJ2-1, with 8 bases that match TRBD1. CDR1 is SGHVS and CDR2 is FQNEAQ in the germline V gene. CDR3 size: 15 residues. Trimming at V came to 5 bases and at J to 6 bases, leaving 9 bases not matched to a gene. CDR3 coding DNA: TGTGCCAGCAGCGAGGACAGGGAGTTTATCAATGAGCAGTTCTTC. Amino acid sequence: CASSEDREFINEQFF.

Details on this clone: This sample includes further DNA sequences coding for the same CDR3. The V and J genes are TRBV27 and TRBJ2-7; 7 bases match TRBD1. Losses at the gene ends were 5 bases for V and 1 base for J; bases not matched to a gene: 5. Per the germline V gene, CDR1 is MNHEY and CDR2 is SMNVEV (reference sequence). The CDR3 contains 14 residues. In DNA, the CDR3 is TGTGCCAGCAGTATTCGGACAGGATCCTACGAGCAGTACTTC. Translation: CASSIRTGSYEQYF.

The chain carries TRBV28 and TRBJ2-1; D is possibly TRBD2 (5 bases). The germline V and J ends were trimmed by 6 bases and 10 bases, with 19 bases remaining between them. The CDR3 length is 14 residues. Per the germline V gene, CDR1 is MDHEN and CDR2 is SYDVKM. The CDR3 nucleotides read TGTGCCAGCAGGGCGGGCCCTGATGCACGGGAGCAGTTCTTC. Translating gives CASRAGPDAREQFF.